The 20 T cell receptor beta chains below were found in one sample sequenced in a study of blood T cell repertoires in COVID-19. TCRdb keeps only in-frame clones here, not all; method: immunoSEQ multiplex PCR. The sample includes hundreds of thousands of clones, roughly 89% of them seen just once. The specimen sequenced was PBMCs or T cells enriched from blood (not recorded which). All receptors derive from a woman aged 25 to 45 who had recovered from COVID-19.

The gene calls are TRBV5-4 and TRBJ1-6; no definite D call. CDR3 length: 15 amino acids. The germline gives CDR1 SGHNT, CDR2 YYREEE (reference sequence). V was pared by 3 bases and J by 6 bases, with 13 bases between. CDR3 nucleotide sequence: TGTGCCAGCAGCTCCCTCCCAGCTAGTAATTCACCCCTCCACTTT. This codes for CASSSLPASNSPLHF.

Details on this clone: The sample has other DNA sequences that encode this CDR3 too. The chain has TRBV28 and TRBJ2-5, with D uncertain. Germline CDR1 and CDR2: MDHEN and SYDVKM. The CDR3 is 13 amino acids. Trimming removed 1 base at V and 2 bases at J, with 5 bases between. The CDR3 region is CASSLSRQETQYF. In DNA, the CDR3 is TGTGCCAGCAGTTTATCTAGACAAGAGACCCAGTACTTC.

J is TRBJ1-3 and V is TRBV28, with D unresolved. V dropped 6 bases and J dropped 0 bases, with 15 bases sitting between them. The CDR3 sequence is 16 residues long. Germline V gene lookup returns CDR1 MDHEN and CDR2 SYDVKM. CDR3 residues: CASSPGLLSSGNTIYF. As DNA, the CDR3 is TGTGCCAGCAGCCCTGGGCTCCTAAGCTCTGGAAACACCATATATTTT.

This chain connects TRBV20-1 to TRBJ2-2; 10 bases are shared with TRBD2. The germline gives CDR1 DFQATT, CDR2 SNEGSKA (reference sequence). V gave up 3 bases and J gave up 1 base; unmatched junction bases: 8. The CDR3 totals 17 residues. The CDR3 DNA sequence: TGCAGTGCTAGTAGGCTAGCGGGAGACATGAACACCGGGGAGCTGTTTTTT. This sequence encodes CSASRLAGDMNTGELFF.

This clone was detected only once. This sequence joins TRBV28 and TRBJ2-1; TRBD2 might be the D (6 bases). This CDR3 comprises 16 residues. V gave up 5 bases and J gave up 3 bases, with 17 bases separating them. Germline lookup yields CDR1 MDHEN and CDR2 SYDVKM. In DNA form, the CDR3 reads TGTGCCAGCAGTCCCCTCCCCCGGCGGGACTACAATGAGCAGTTCTTC. Residues: CASSPLPRRDYNEQFF.

This sequence joins TRBV13 and TRBJ2-1; D is uncertain. CDR1 is PRHDT and CDR2 is FYEKMQ in the germline V gene (reference sequence). This CDR3 spans 17 amino acids. Trimming cost V 5 bases and J 3 bases, with 20 bases left between them. DNA of the CDR3: TGTGCCAGCAGCACAACGCGCCTAGGTGTGCACTACAATGAGCAGTTCTTC. Translated: CASSTTRLGVHYNEQFF.

The chain has TRBV2 and TRBJ1-4; TRBD1 aligns across 9 bases. The CDR3 extends over 14 amino acids. Germline values: CDR1 SNHLY, CDR2 FYNNEI. V lost 6 bases, J lost 3 bases, and 2 bases stayed unmatched. In DNA form, the CDR3 reads TGTGCCAGCAGCGGGGACAGGGCTAATGAAAAACTGTTTTTT. Amino acid sequence: CASSGDRANEKLFF. Combining the CDR3 with reference TRBV2 and TRBJ1-4 gives the whole variable domain EPEVTQTPSHQVTQMGQEVILRCVPISNHLYFYWYRQILGQKVEFLVSFYNNEISEKSEIFDDQFSVERPDGSNFTLKIRSTKLEDSAMYFCASSGDRANEKLFFGSGTQLSVL.

The chain recombines TRBV28 with TRBJ2-6; maybe TRBD1 (5 bases). Germline V gene sequence: CDR1 MDHEN, CDR2 SYDVKM. The CDR3 is made up of 17 amino acids. Between the trimmed V and J ends, which lost 5 bases and 0 bases, there was a span of 14 bases. In DNA, the CDR3 is TGTGCCAGCAGTGCAATACTCCAGGGCTCTGGGGCCAACGTCCTGACTTTC. It translates to CASSAILQGSGANVLTF.

The count of this clone is one. The rearrangement links TRBV5-6 to TRBJ2-7; 7 nucleotides align to TRBD1. V shed 2 bases, J shed 2 bases, and the junction held 7 bases outside the gene matches. CDR3 length: 15 residues. Per the germline V gene, CDR1 is SGHDT and CDR2 is YYEEEE. CDR3 coding DNA: TGTGCCAGCAGCTTCTTATCCGACAGGGCCTACGAGCAGTACTTC. Its translation is CASSFLSDRAYEQYF.

This clone came up a few times. This rearrangement joins TRBV7-9 to TRBJ1-6; perhaps TRBD1 as D (5 bases). CDR3 length: 16 residues. Per the germline V gene, CDR1 is SEHNR and CDR2 is FQNEAQ (reference sequence). The germline V and J ends were trimmed by 0 bases and 10 bases, with 16 bases remaining between them. CDR3 bases: TGTGCCAGCAGCTTAGCGAGCGCAGGGTCTGGATCACCCCTCCACTTT. Protein product: CASSLASAGSGSPLHF.

The V call is TRBV12-3 or TRBV12-4, the J call TRBJ2-7; TRBD2 matches at 7 bases. J gave up 3 bases and V 3 bases, and 2 bases lay outside the gene matches. The CDR3 sequence is 13 residues long. This chain's CDR3 is CASSLTSLYEQYF. DNA of the CDR3: TGTGCCAGCAGTTTGACTAGCCTCTACGAGCAGTACTTC.

The chain couples TRBV15 to TRBJ1-2; D remains ambiguous. Germline V gives CDR1 LNHNV, CDR2 YYDKDF (reference sequence). This CDR3 is built from 16 residues. V dropped 1 base and J dropped 6 bases, with 18 bases sitting between them. The DNA for the CDR3 is TGTGCCACCAGCAGAGGAACTACCTTTACGCCGGATGGCTACACCTTC. As protein: CATSRGTTFTPDGYTF. The full variable domain, in which reference TRBV15 and TRBJ1-2 provide the parts outside the CDR3, is DAMVIQNPRYQVTQFGKPVTLSCSQTLNHNVMYWYQQKSSQAPKLLFHYYDKDFNNEADTPDNFQSRRPNTSFCFLDIRSPGLGDTAMYLCATSRGTTFTPDGYTFGSGTRLTVV.

The rearrangement joins TRBV28 to TRBJ2-1; 7 bases are shared with TRBD1. Germline-derived CDR1 and CDR2 are MDHEN and SYDVKM. V lost 5 bases to trimming and J lost 2 bases; unmatched junction nucleotides: 6. CDR3 length: 15 amino acids. CDR3 sequence reads: CASSTQGSAYNEQFF. In nucleotides, the CDR3 is TGTGCCAGCAGTACACAGGGGTCCGCCTACAATGAGCAGTTCTTC.

The chain recombines TRBV3-1 (or the pseudogene TRBV3-2) with TRBJ1-2, with D maybe TRBD1 (5 bases). The ends were cut back, 0 bases at V and 5 bases at J, with 13 bases in the middle. The CDR3 spans 15 residues. The germline CDR1 and CDR2 sequences are LGHDT and YNNKEL (reference sequence). This CDR3 is CASSQDYEGLYGYTF. In DNA, the CDR3 is TGTGCCAGCAGCCAAGATTATGAGGGACTGTATGGCTACACCTTC.

On this clone itself: Distinct nucleotide sequences in the sample also encode this CDR3. The chain is built from TRBV3-1 (or the pseudogene TRBV3-2) and TRBJ1-5, with 9 nucleotides matching TRBD1. The CDR3 spans 15 residues. Germline V gene lookup returns CDR1 LGHDT and CDR2 YNNKEL (reference sequence). Germline trimming cut 1 base from V and 5 bases from J; bases unmatched to any gene: 3. In DNA, the CDR3 is TGTGCCAGCAGCCAAGCGGGACAGGGTCATCAGCCCCAGCATTTT. It yields the protein CASSQAGQGHQPQHF.

V gene TRBV30 combines with J gene TRBJ2-1, with D hard to call. The V end was cut by 0 bases, the J end by 6 bases, with 9 bases between. The CDR3 spans 13 residues. Germline loops: CDR1 GTSNPN, CDR2 SVGIG (reference sequence). Here the CDR3 DNA reads TGTGCCTGGAGTGTACAACAAATCAATGAGCAGTTCTTC. It translates to CAWSVQQINEQFF.

The V and J genes are TRBV6-5 and TRBJ2-5, with a possible D match to TRBD1 (5 bases). V was shortened by 2 bases and J by 2 bases, with 6 bases between the two germline ends. Looked up from germline, CDR1 is MNHEY and CDR2 is SVGAGI. The CDR3 spans 13 residues. CDR3 in DNA: TGTGCCAGCAGTTACGACAGTCAAGAGACCCAGTACTTC. Translating gives CASSYDSQETQYF.

The sample holds a few counts of this clone. The genes are TRBV6-2 or TRBV6-3 and TRBJ2-7; 15 nucleotides align to TRBD2. Trimming removed 5 bases from V and 1 base from J; junction bases left unmatched: 9. This CDR3 comprises 18 residues. Germline V gene sequence: CDR1 MNHEY, CDR2 SVGEGT. The DNA for the CDR3 is TGTGCCAGCAGTCTCCGCGGACTAGCGGGAGGGACATCCTACGAGCAGTACTTC. This gives the protein CASSLRGLAGGTSYEQYF.

The gene calls are TRBV18 and TRBJ2-5; 9 nucleotides agree with TRBD1. Unmatched junction bases numbered 6, after V lost 6 bases and J lost 4 bases. CDR3 length: 14 residues. Germline V lookup: CDR1 KGHSH, CDR2 LQKENI. The CDR3, as DNA: TGTGCCAGCTCCCTACCGACAGGGGGAGAGACCCAGTACTTC. Translation: CASSLPTGGETQYF.

The V gene is TRBV28, the J gene TRBJ2-2; 11 bases are shared with TRBD2. Germline V gives CDR1 MDHEN, CDR2 SYDVKM. The CDR3 loop spans 20 amino acids. V lost 1 base and J lost 4; bases outside the gene matches: 14. Here the CDR3 reads CASSLSGGALLAGGTGELFF. CDR3 bases: TGTGCCAGCAGTTTATCGGGGGGGGCTCTCCTAGCGGGAGGCACCGGGGAGCTGTTTTTT.